A single sample is the source of the 29 T cell receptor beta chains below, sequenced in a study of cytomegalovirus exposure and HLA in healthy donors. 60 Vbeta and 13 Jbeta primers were used in PCR. Generated by immunoSEQ multiplex PCR, the TCRdb table keeps only in-frame clones and is missing some. Of about 78,000 clones in the sample, more than 65% were seen once. The sequencing sample was made of PBMCs. All receptors derive from a woman aged 40 to 49 in good health and CMV-seropositive.

This chain joins TRBV29-1 and TRBJ2-7; TRBD1 matches at 12 bases. Germline CDR1 reads SQVTM; CDR2 reads ANQGSEA. The CDR3 consists of 14 residues. After removal of 7 bases from V and 6 bases from J, the junction contained 10 bases not matched to a gene. CDR3 nucleotide sequence: TGCAGCGCCAAATCCGGGACAGGGGGCTCCGAGCAGTACTTC. Protein product: CSAKSGTGGSEQYF.

The chain employs TRBV6-1 and TRBJ2-5; tentative D call: TRBD1 (6 bases). CDR3 length: 14 amino acids. Germline V gene sequence: CDR1 MNHNS, CDR2 SASEGT. V was clipped by 7 bases and J by 2 bases, with 14 bases between them. CDR3 sequence reads: CASNHGTSQETQYF. The CDR3 DNA reads as TGTGCCAGCAACCACGGGACATCACAAGAGACCCAGTACTTC.

CDR3 region: CASSLSLGQRSYEQYF. CDR3 coding DNA: TGTGCCAGCAGCTTAAGTTTAGGACAGCGGTCCTACGAGCAGTACTTC. The chain recombines TRBV5-5 with TRBJ2-7; a possible D gene is TRBD1 (6 bases). Trimming left V 2 bases short and J 1 base short, with 16 bases between. There are 16 residues in the CDR3. Germline V gene lookup returns CDR1 SGHKS and CDR2 YYEKEE (reference sequence).

This chain uses TRBV7-7 with TRBJ2-4, with a possible D match to TRBD1 (8 bases). Between the trimmed V and J ends, which lost 4 bases and 9 bases, there was a span of 13 bases. The CDR3 covers 13 residues. Germline values: CDR1 SSHAT, CDR2 FNYEAQ (reference sequence). The chain's CDR3 is CASSSNRGGIQYF. CDR3 sequence (DNA): TGTGCCAGCAGCTCCAACAGGGGGGGCATTCAGTACTTC.

The chain joins TRBV27 to TRBJ2-5, with D perhaps TRBD2 (6 bases). V was shortened by 5 bases and J by 1 base, with 17 bases between the two germline ends. Germline V lookup: CDR1 MNHEY, CDR2 SMNVEV (reference sequence). This CDR3 has 16 residues. This CDR3 reads CASSPTRELLQETQYF. The CDR3 DNA follows: TGTGCCAGCAGTCCCACCCGGGAGCTCCTCCAAGAGACCCAGTACTTC.

The V gene is TRBV19, the J gene TRBJ1-6; TRBD1 might be the D (6 bases). V dropped 5 bases and J dropped 9 bases, with 11 bases sitting between them. Germline assignment: CDR1 LNHDA and CDR2 SQIVND (reference sequence). The CDR3 consists of 13 residues. The CDR3 loop reads CASSRLGGSPLHF. The CDR3 region has the DNA TGTGCCAGTAGTCGCTTAGGGGGTTCACCCCTCCACTTT.

This sequence joins TRBV25-1 and TRBJ2-7; D is undetermined. The germline CDR1 and CDR2 sequences are MGHDK and SYGVNS. V lost 5 bases and J 4 bases, leaving 9 bases between the germline ends. This CDR3 spans 12 amino acids. The CDR3 nucleotides are TGTGCCAGCAGTCAAACACGTTACGAGCAGTACTTC. It encodes CASSQTRYEQYF.

The chain combines TRBV6-6 with TRBJ1-2; 8 bases line up with TRBD1. This CDR3 has 13 amino acids. Losses at the gene ends were 6 bases for V and 3 bases for J; bases not matched to a gene: 3. Germline V gene lookup returns CDR1 MNHNY and CDR2 SVGAGI (reference sequence). Written as DNA, the CDR3 is TGTGCCAGCAGCTTGACAGGGGACTATGGCTACACCTTC. Amino acids: CASSLTGDYGYTF.

The chain is built from TRBV27 and TRBJ1-1; D is unresolved. Germline CDR1 MNHEY, CDR2 SMNVEV (reference sequence). Trimming stripped 0 bases from V and 0 bases from J, with 8 bases between. The CDR3 loop spans 15 amino acids. As DNA, the CDR3 is TGTGCCAGCAGTTTATCGCCAGGTATGAACACTGAAGCTTTCTTT. This sequence encodes CASSLSPGMNTEAFF.

The chain is built from TRBV28 and TRBJ1-2, with D maybe TRBD1 (5 bases). The CDR3 covers 15 residues. Germline lookup yields CDR1 MDHEN and CDR2 SYDVKM. V lost 7 bases, J lost 4 bases, and 19 bases lay in between. CDR3 bases: TGTGCCAGCAACTTACCCGGGCAGGGATTCTATGGCTACACCTTC. Protein product: CASNLPGQGFYGYTF.

The chain links TRBV27 to TRBJ2-3; 7 bases line up with TRBD1. CDR3 length equals 14 residues. V trimming: 2 bases; J trimming: 1 base; junction bases outside the gene matches: 0. CDR1 is MNHEY and CDR2 is SMNVEV in the germline V gene (reference sequence). CDR3 residues: CASSLGQGTDTQYF. The CDR3 DNA is TGTGCCAGCAGTTTAGGACAGGGCACAGATACGCAGTATTTT.

For the CDR3, the DNA is TGTGCCAGCAGCAAAACAGGGGGGGTTTTAGGCTACACCTTC. Amino acids: CASSKTGGVLGYTF. This sequence joins TRBV28 and TRBJ1-2; 8 bases map to TRBD1. CDR1 and CDR2 from the germline V gene are MDHEN and SYDVKM. The length of the CDR3 is 14 residues. V shed 6 bases, J shed 8 bases, and the junction held 11 bases outside the gene matches.

There are a few counts of this clone. This chain links TRBV4-1 with TRBJ2-7; D call uncertain. The V and J ends lost 0 bases and 7 bases respectively, with 16 bases between them. This CDR3 contains 15 residues. The V gene's germline CDR1 is MGHRA and CDR2 YSYEKL. The CDR3 nucleotides read TGCGCCAGCAGCCAAGATCGAGGAGCCGCCGGGGAGCAGTACTTC. As protein: CASSQDRGAAGEQYF.

This chain joins TRBV10-3 and TRBJ1-2; weak D call: TRBD1 (5 bases). CDR1 is ENHRY, CDR2 SYGVKD, per germline. CDR3 length: 12 amino acids. The V end lost 1 base, the J end lost 10 bases, and 10 bases lay between the germline ends. The CDR3 sequence is CAISELRGDYTF. CDR3 DNA sequence: TGTGCCATCAGTGAGTTGCGGGGGGACTACACCTTC.

This clone was seen only once. This chain uses TRBV4-3 with TRBJ2-7; 7 positions agree with TRBD2. Germline V CDR1 and CDR2: LGHNA, YSLEER. The CDR3 is 15 amino acids. V lost 1 base to trimming and J lost 3 bases; unmatched junction nucleotides: 6. In DNA, the CDR3 is TGCGCCAGCAGCCAAGTTTGGCGGGGGAGCTACGAGCAGTACTTC. It yields the protein CASSQVWRGSYEQYF.

The chain joins TRBV4-1 to TRBJ2-2; D uncertain. CDR1 and CDR2 (germline): MGHRA, YSYEKL. There are 13 residues in the CDR3. V was clipped by 1 base and J by 4 bases, with 4 bases between them. CDR3 loop: CASSQGSTGELFF. The CDR3 bases are TGCGCCAGCAGCCAAGGTAGCACCGGGGAGCTGTTTTTT.

For the CDR3, the DNA is TGCGCCAGCAGCTTGAAACGGGGGGAAACCCACGAGCAGTACTTC. Amino acid sequence: CASSLKRGETHEQYF. The chain joins TRBV5-1 to TRBJ2-7; 7 bases align to TRBD2. Germline assignment: CDR1 SGHRS and CDR2 YFSETQ. Trimming cost V 1 base and J 5 bases; bases outside gene matches: 9. CDR3 length: 15 residues. Full variable domain (outside the CDR3, taken from reference TRBV5-1 and TRBJ2-7): KAGVTQTPRYLIKTRGQQVTLSCSPISGHRSVSWYQQTPGQGLQFLFEYFSETQRNKGNFPGRFSGRQFSNSRSEMNVSTLELGDSALYLCASSLKRGETHEQYFGPGTRLTVT.

CDR3 sequence (DNA): TGTGCCAGCAGTGACCGGGCGGGGGACCCCGGGGGCGAGCAGTACTTC. Its translation: CASSDRAGDPGGEQYF. The gene calls are TRBV6-1 and TRBJ2-7; 7 bases align to TRBD2. Trimming removed 3 bases from V and 6 bases from J; junction bases left unmatched: 14. CDR1 and CDR2 from the germline V gene are MNHNS and SASEGT. CDR3 length: 16 residues.

This chain joins TRBV7-2 and TRBJ2-2, with a weak D call TRBD1 (6 bases). The length of the CDR3 is 14 residues. V was clipped by 4 bases and J by 7 bases, with 13 bases between them. Germline CDR1 and CDR2: SGHTA and FQGNSA. The CDR3 nucleotides read TGTGCCAGCAGCTCAACACTAGGGGGCGGGGAGCTGTTTTTT. Its protein product is CASSSTLGGGELFF. The variable domain in full, with the rest retrieved from reference TRBV7-2 and TRBJ2-2, is GAGVSQSPSNKVTEKGKDVELRCDPISGHTALYWYRQSLGQGLEFLIYFQGNSAPDKSGLPSDRFSAERTGGSVSTLTIQRTQQEDSAVYLCASSSTLGGGELFFGEGSRLTVL.

This sequence joins TRBV6-1 and TRBJ2-7; D is perhaps TRBD1 (6 bases). The CDR3 is 15 residues long. With 3 bases removed from V and 0 bases from J, the gap between germline ends came to 12 bases. Germline V gene sequence: CDR1 MNHNS, CDR2 SASEGT. The CDR3 region is CASSDLGASSYEQYF. In nucleotides, the CDR3 is TGTGCCAGCAGTGATTTGGGGGCGAGCTCCTACGAGCAGTACTTC.

The chain uses TRBV28 and TRBJ1-3; the D gene is possibly TRBD1 (5 bases). The V and J ends lost 4 bases and 2 bases respectively, with 15 bases between them. The CDR3 consists of 16 residues. Germline CDR1 reads MDHEN; CDR2 reads SYDVKM. The CDR3 reads CASSSPWGGTGNTIYF. The CDR3 nucleotides are TGTGCCAGCAGTTCCCCCTGGGGCGGGACTGGAAACACCATATATTTT.

V usage is TRBV13 and J usage is TRBJ1-2, with 7 bases lining up with TRBD1. The CDR3 covers 16 residues. Germline V gives CDR1 PRHDT, CDR2 FYEKMQ (reference sequence). V dropped 4 bases and J dropped 5; count of bases not matched to a gene: 13. In DNA form, the CDR3 reads TGTGCCAGCAGCTCCGAAACCAAACAGGGGCGGTATGGCTACACCTTC. It translates to CASSSETKQGRYGYTF.

The chain links TRBV29-1 to TRBJ2-5; 13 bases are a match to TRBD2. The CDR3 is 15 amino acids. Trimming cost V 4 bases and J 2 bases; bases outside gene matches: 4. From germline, CDR1 is SQVTM and CDR2 ANQGSEA. The CDR3 coding sequence is TGCAGCGTTGGGACTAGCGGGGGCAGGCAAGAGACCCAGTACTTC. Translating gives CSVGTSGGRQETQYF.

This clone showed up just once. CDR3 sequence: CASSLTTQYTDTQYF. The CDR3 region has the DNA TGTGCCAGCAGCTTAACTACCCAGTATACAGATACGCAGTATTTT. The V and J genes are TRBV7-6 and TRBJ2-3; D is uncertain. The CDR3 extends over 15 amino acids. CDR1 is SGHVS, CDR2 FNYEAQ, per germline. Between the trimmed V and J ends, which lost 2 bases and 3 bases, there was a span of 12 bases.

The V gene is TRBV19, the J gene TRBJ2-2, with D perhaps TRBD1 (6 bases). The ends were cut back, 5 bases at V and 5 bases at J, with 9 bases in the middle. From germline, CDR1 is LNHDA and CDR2 SQIVND (reference sequence). CDR3 length: 13 residues. CDR3 region: CASSEGVTGELFF. CDR3 DNA: TGTGCCAGTAGTGAGGGGGTAACCGGGGAGCTGTTTTTT.

This chain connects TRBV5-7 to TRBJ1-5; D possibly corresponds to TRBD1 (6 bases). TRBV5-7 is sorted into the ORF group, with uncertain function. Trimming cost V 3 bases and J 2 bases, with 15 bases left between them. The CDR3 extends over 16 amino acids. The CDR3 region is CASSYYRDKGNQPQHF. The CDR3 DNA is TGTGCCAGCAGCTATTACAGGGATAAAGGCAATCAGCCCCAGCATTTT.

Note on this clone: One end of the junction fails to match germline, which may point to a read error. The J gene is TRBJ1-5, the V gene TRBV19, with TRBD1 matching over 7 bases. CDR3 size: 13 residues. The germline gives CDR1 LNHDA, CDR2 SQIVND (reference sequence). The CDR3, as DNA: TGTGCCAGTGATAGACAGGGCAATCAGTCCCAGCATTTT. The encoded protein is CASDRQGNQSQHF. Combining the CDR3 with reference TRBV19 and TRBJ1-5 gives the whole variable domain DGGITQSPKYLFRKEGQNVTLSCEQNLNHDAMYWYRQDPGQGLRLIYYSQIVNDFQKGDIAEGYSVSREKKESFPLTVTSAQKNPTAFYLCASDRQGNQSQHFGDGTRLSIL.

The rearrangement links TRBV5-1 to TRBJ1-5; 10 nucleotides align to TRBD1. The CDR3 is 14 amino acids. Germline V gives CDR1 SGHRS, CDR2 YFSETQ. Trimming cost V 3 bases and J 7 bases; bases outside gene matches: 4. The CDR3 nucleotides are TGCGCCAGCAGCTCCGGACAGGGGGTGCAGCCCCAGCATTTT. This translates into CASSSGQGVQPQHF. The full variable domain, rest sourced from reference TRBV5-1 and TRBJ1-5, is KAGVTQTPRYLIKTRGQQVTLSCSPISGHRSVSWYQQTPGQGLQFLFEYFSETQRNKGNFPGRFSGRQFSNSRSEMNVSTLELGDSALYLCASSSGQGVQPQHFGDGTRLSIL.

This clone was found once. The V gene is TRBV29-1, the J gene TRBJ2-7, with TRBD2 matching 10 bases. The CDR3 covers 15 residues. Germline V CDR1 and CDR2: SQVTM, ANQGSEA. Trimming cost V 3 bases and J 0 bases; bases outside gene matches: 5. The DNA for the CDR3 is TGCAGCGTTGAGTTATCTAGCGGGAGCTCCTACGAGCAGTACTTC. It codes for CSVELSSGSSYEQYF.